The clone carrying this T cell receptor (beta chain) was counted at least ten times. Antigen: not known. RNA transcripts gave rise to amplified TCR beta CDR3 regions. An initial round of RT-PCR targeting the TCR CDR3 relied on the HTBI primer set. MiXCR, run by TCRdb on the multiplex PCR reads, gives a single entry per CDR3 protein. The sample holds fewer than 650,000 distinct CDR3 sequences; 13% to 15% are singletons and the top ten take less than 9%. This record comes from a study of T cells in Graves' hyperthyroidism and ophthalmopathy. V shed 0 bases and J shed 11 bases, with 11 bases lying between them. The CDR3 totals 14 residues. Germline CDR1 and CDR2: SEHNR and FQNEAQ (reference sequence). Study conclusions and caveats: A 13 V-J model separated ophthalmopathy from stable hyperthyroidism.

This receptor was obtained from a woman between 18 and 29 years old with Graves' ophthalmopathy. Specimen: blood. This chain joins TRBV7-9 and TRBJ1-6; D gene ambiguous. The CDR3: CASSLARGGTPLHF. CDR3 bases: TGTGCCAGCAGCTTAGCGCGAGGTGGGACACCCCTCCACTTT.